The entry below describes one T cell receptor (beta chain). Trimming took 6 bases from V and 2 from J, leaving 16 bases between them. The germline gives CDR1 SNHLY, CDR2 FYNNEI. The CDR3 has 15 residues. The data originate from a study of PD-L1 blockade in urothelial cancer. Clones were read by immunoSEQ multiplex PCR, and TCRdb kept only the in-frame ones, dropping some. The sample has roughly 48,000 clones, 84% seen once. This sequence was found in a man aged 35 to 55 with urothelial cancer. The chain employs TRBV2 and TRBJ2-5; perhaps TRBD2 as D (5 bases). The source was PBMCs, collected around atezolizumab (anti-PD-L1) treatment. DNA for the CDR3: TGTGCCAGCAGGGAAAACCGAGGAGGACAAGAGACCCAGTACTTC. Protein: CASRENRGGQETQYF.